Following are 20 T cell receptor beta chains from one sample sequenced in a study of cytomegalovirus exposure and HLA in healthy donors. PCR involved 60 Vbeta and 13 Jbeta primers. Sequencing was performed with immunoSEQ multiplex PCR; in TCRdb, only in-frame clones are kept and a portion is missing. The sample lists about 150,000 clones; approximately 68% were seen once. The sequenced material came from PBMCs. The source is a man aged 55 to 70 in good health and CMV-seronegative.

The rearrangement uses TRBV27 and TRBJ1-6; D not resolved. The CDR3 is 15 residues long. CDR1 is MNHEY and CDR2 is SMNVEV in the germline V gene (reference sequence). Trimming left V 2 bases short and J 7 bases short, with 12 bases between. This CDR3 reads CASSLGNGPNSPLHF. The CDR3 region has the DNA TGTGCCAGCAGTTTAGGAAATGGGCCGAATTCACCCCTCCACTTT.

CDR3 nucleotide sequence: TGTGCCAGCAGCCAAGAATCGGTAGCGGTAGGGTCCGAGCAGTACTTC. This gives the protein CASSQESVAVGSEQYF. The chain is built from TRBV4-2 and TRBJ2-7; D perhaps matches TRBD2 (6 bases). The germline CDR1 and CDR2 sequences are LGHNA and YNFKEQ. V was clipped by 0 bases and J by 6 bases, with 18 bases between them. The CDR3 spans 16 residues.

The V gene is TRBV27, the J gene TRBJ1-1; 7 nucleotides align to TRBD1. The CDR3 runs 15 residues. CDR1 is MNHEY and CDR2 is SMNVEV in the germline V gene (reference sequence). V lost 5 bases and J lost 6; bases outside the gene matches: 12. The CDR3 here is CASSHQTGNTAEAFF. Written as DNA, the CDR3 is TGTGCCAGCAGTCACCAGACAGGGAATACCGCTGAAGCTTTCTTT.

CDR3 region: CASSGLAGEDPNTGELFF. The CDR3 DNA reads as TGTGCCAGCAGTGGGCTAGCGGGGGAGGACCCGAACACCGGGGAGCTGTTTTTT. The chain joins TRBV2 to TRBJ2-2, with 10 nucleotides matching TRBD2. The trim removed 4 bases at V and 0 bases at J, leaving 8 bases unmatched. The germline V gene has CDR1 SNHLY and CDR2 FYNNEI. There are 18 residues in the CDR3.

The chain is built from TRBV27 and TRBJ1-5; D gene unclear. The CDR3 has 15 residues. Germline V gene sequence: CDR1 MNHEY, CDR2 SMNVEV (reference sequence). V was shortened by 2 bases and J by 0 bases, with 8 bases between the two germline ends. CDR3 sequence (DNA): TGTGCCAGCAGTTTACGCGAGTTTAGCAATCAGCCCCAGCATTTT. It is translated as CASSLREFSNQPQHF.

This clone was detected a few times. The V call is TRBV11-2, the J call TRBJ2-7; 7 bases align to TRBD1. The V gene end was trimmed by 5 bases and the J gene end by 7 bases; junction bases not matched to a gene: 11. The CDR3 is 14 amino acids. The germline CDR1 and CDR2 sequences are SGHAT and FQNNGV. CDR3 residues: CASSTSGTAEEQYF. CDR3 DNA: TGTGCCAGCAGCACGTCCGGGACAGCCGAAGAGCAGTACTTC.

V is TRBV9 and J is TRBJ2-1; 8 bases are shared with TRBD2. J gave up 9 bases and V 0 bases, and 11 bases lay outside the gene matches. CDR3 length equals 16 residues. Germline-derived CDR1 and CDR2 are SGDLS and YYNGEE. CDR3 in amino acids: CASSVDGGTRRTEQFF. CDR3 nucleotides: TGTGCCAGCAGCGTAGACGGGGGGACTAGACGTACTGAGCAGTTCTTC.

This CDR3 is CASSMLGGGSYNSPLHF. For the CDR3, the DNA is TGTGCCAGTAGTATGCTAGGGGGCGGCTCCTATAATTCACCCCTCCACTTT. The V and J genes are TRBV19 and TRBJ1-6, with 7 bases fitting TRBD1. Germline CDR1 LNHDA, CDR2 SQIVND (reference sequence). V shed 3 bases and J 0 bases; nucleotides not matched to a gene: 5. The CDR3 has 17 residues.

This chain connects TRBV19 to TRBJ1-4, with 7 positions matching TRBD1. Losses at the gene ends were 9 bases for V and 7 bases for J; bases not matched to a gene: 11. This CDR3 has 14 amino acids. The V gene's germline CDR1 is LNHDA and CDR2 SQIVND (reference sequence). The CDR3 here is CASSPGGGVEKLFF. Here the CDR3 DNA reads TGTGCCAGCTCACCCGGAGGGGGCGTTGAAAAACTGTTTTTT.

The chain employs TRBV7-2 and TRBJ2-1; D not certain. The germline V gene encodes CDR1 SGHTA and CDR2 FQGNSA. V was trimmed by 9 bases and J by 1 base, leaving 10 bases between them. The CDR3 is 13 residues long. In DNA form, the CDR3 reads TGTGCCAGTCATCAGGAATCCTACAATGAGCAGTTCTTC. This codes for CASHQESYNEQFF.

The V gene is TRBV28, the J gene TRBJ1-2; D not certain. Trimming removed 2 bases at V and 2 bases at J, with 12 bases between. Germline CDR1 is MDHEN and CDR2 is SYDVKM. The CDR3 contains 15 residues. CDR3 in amino acids: CASSLKSSPNYGYTF. For the CDR3, the DNA is TGTGCCAGCAGTTTAAAGTCCAGTCCCAACTATGGCTACACCTTC.

The J gene is TRBJ1-2, the V gene TRBV29-1, with D tentatively TRBD1 (5 bases). The CDR3 loop spans 13 amino acids. The V gene's germline CDR1 is SQVTM and CDR2 ANQGSEA. Between the trimmed V and J ends, which lost 2 bases and 4 bases, there was a span of 11 bases. This CDR3 reads CSVETGTRYGYTF. DNA of the CDR3: TGCAGCGTTGAAACCGGGACTCGCTATGGCTACACCTTC. The full variable domain, its missing parts supplied by reference TRBV29-1 and TRBJ1-2, is SAVISQKPSRDICQRGTSLTIQCQVDSQVTMMFWYRQQPGQSLTLIATANQGSEATYESGFVIDKFPISRPNLTFSTLTVSNMSPEDSSIYLCSVETGTRYGYTFGSGTRLTVV.

The V gene is TRBV5-1, the J gene TRBJ2-5, with D unresolved. The last part of the DNA fits TRBJ2-7 better; the J call may be wrong. The CDR3 is made up of 14 amino acids. The germline gives CDR1 SGHRS, CDR2 YFSETQ. CDR3 sequence (DNA): TGCGCCAGCAGCTTGGACAGCTTCTCCTACGAGCAGTACTTC. Translated, it gives CASSLDSFSYEQYF.

This clone was counted between two and nine times. V gene TRBV6-5 combines with J gene TRBJ1-1, with 9 positions matching TRBD1. Trimming took 6 bases from V and 0 from J; bases not matched to a gene: 2. Germline V CDR1 and CDR2: MNHEY, SVGAGI. This CDR3 contains 14 residues. The CDR3 bases are TGTGCCAGCAGGGACAGGGGAATGAACACTGAAGCTTTCTTT. The encoded protein is CASRDRGMNTEAFF.

This clone occurred a few times. The chain joins TRBV5-1 to TRBJ2-2; TRBD1 matches 7 bases. The CDR3 is made up of 16 amino acids. V was pared by 2 bases and J by 1 base, with 5 bases of the junction left unmatched. CDR1 is SGHRS and CDR2 is YFSETQ in the germline V gene. The CDR3 DNA reads TGCGCCAGCAGCTTAAACGGGGACAGGAACACCGGGGAGCTGTTTTTT. Translating gives CASSLNGDRNTGELFF.

The chain has TRBV5-1 and TRBJ2-1, with TRBD2 identical over 10 bases. In germline, CDR1 is SGHRS, CDR2 YFSETQ. This CDR3 spans 15 amino acids. V was clipped by 2 bases and J by 4 bases; unmatched bases: 3. CDR3 in amino acids: CASSFPSGRYNEQFF. In nucleotides, the CDR3 is TGCGCCAGCAGCTTCCCTAGCGGGAGATACAATGAGCAGTTCTTC.

V usage is TRBV5-5 and J usage is TRBJ2-2; maybe TRBD1 (6 bases). This CDR3 region has 15 residues. The V gene lost 2 bases and the J gene lost 0 bases, with 8 bases spanning the gap. Germline assignment: CDR1 SGHKS and CDR2 YYEKEE (reference sequence). This CDR3 is CASSFGGPNTGELFF. The CDR3 DNA reads as TGTGCCAGCAGCTTTGGGGGCCCGAACACCGGGGAGCTGTTTTTT.

The chain is built from TRBV5-1 and TRBJ2-2; no firm D call. The V gene lost 6 bases and the J gene lost 1 base, with 10 bases spanning the gap. The CDR3 is 14 amino acids. Per germline, CDR1 SGHRS and CDR2 YFSETQ. CDR3 sequence (DNA): TGCGCCAGCACCCTGGCAGGGAACACCGGGGAGCTGTTTTTT. Translating gives CASTLAGNTGELFF.

This clone was picked up a small number of times. The J gene is TRBJ1-5, the V gene TRBV14; 10 nucleotides align to TRBD1. Trimming cost V 3 bases and J 4 bases; bases outside gene matches: 9. This CDR3 has 17 residues. In germline, CDR1 is SGHDN, CDR2 FVKESK. The CDR3 reads CASSQPGTGAPNQPQHF. In DNA form, the CDR3 reads TGTGCCAGCAGCCAGCCTGGGACAGGGGCACCTAATCAGCCCCAGCATTTT.

The chain has TRBV30 and TRBJ2-6, with a tentative D call TRBD2 (6 bases). Looked up from germline, CDR1 is GTSNPN and CDR2 is SVGIG (reference sequence). V was cut by 3 bases and J by 0 bases, with 18 bases left in between. This CDR3 spans 18 amino acids. The CDR3 protein is CAWSLNRWGDSGANVLTF. Here the CDR3 DNA reads TGTGCCTGGAGCTTAAACAGGTGGGGGGACTCTGGGGCCAACGTCCTGACTTTC.